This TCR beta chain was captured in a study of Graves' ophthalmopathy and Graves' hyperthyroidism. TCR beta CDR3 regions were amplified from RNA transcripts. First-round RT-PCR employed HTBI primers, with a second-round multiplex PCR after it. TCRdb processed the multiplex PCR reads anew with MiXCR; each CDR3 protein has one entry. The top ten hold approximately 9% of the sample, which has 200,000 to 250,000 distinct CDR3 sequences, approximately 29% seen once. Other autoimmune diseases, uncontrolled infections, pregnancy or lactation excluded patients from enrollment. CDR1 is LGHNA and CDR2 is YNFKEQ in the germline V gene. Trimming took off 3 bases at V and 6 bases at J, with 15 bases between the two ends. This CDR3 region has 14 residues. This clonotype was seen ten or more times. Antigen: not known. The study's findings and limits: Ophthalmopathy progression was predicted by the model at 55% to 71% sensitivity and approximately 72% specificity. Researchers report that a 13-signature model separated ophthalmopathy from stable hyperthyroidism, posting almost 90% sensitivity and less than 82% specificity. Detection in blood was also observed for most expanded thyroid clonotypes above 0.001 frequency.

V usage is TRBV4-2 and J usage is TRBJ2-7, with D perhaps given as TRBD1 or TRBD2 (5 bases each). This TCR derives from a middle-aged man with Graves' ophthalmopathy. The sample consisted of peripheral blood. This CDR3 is CASSQGPGGGEQYF. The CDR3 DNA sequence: TGTGCCAGCAGCCAGGGGCCGGGCGGAGGCGAGCAGTACTTC.